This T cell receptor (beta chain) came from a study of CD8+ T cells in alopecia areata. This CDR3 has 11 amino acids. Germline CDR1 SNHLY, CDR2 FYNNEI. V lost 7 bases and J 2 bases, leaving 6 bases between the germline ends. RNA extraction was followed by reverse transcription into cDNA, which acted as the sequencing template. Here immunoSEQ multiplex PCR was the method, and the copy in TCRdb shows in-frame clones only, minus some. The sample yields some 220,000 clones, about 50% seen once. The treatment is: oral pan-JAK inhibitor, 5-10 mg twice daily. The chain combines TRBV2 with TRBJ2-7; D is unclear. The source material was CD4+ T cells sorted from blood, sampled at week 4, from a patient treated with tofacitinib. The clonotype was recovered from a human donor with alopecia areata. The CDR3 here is CASTGTYEQYF. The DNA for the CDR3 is TGTGCCAGCACTGGGACCTACGAGCAGTACTTC.